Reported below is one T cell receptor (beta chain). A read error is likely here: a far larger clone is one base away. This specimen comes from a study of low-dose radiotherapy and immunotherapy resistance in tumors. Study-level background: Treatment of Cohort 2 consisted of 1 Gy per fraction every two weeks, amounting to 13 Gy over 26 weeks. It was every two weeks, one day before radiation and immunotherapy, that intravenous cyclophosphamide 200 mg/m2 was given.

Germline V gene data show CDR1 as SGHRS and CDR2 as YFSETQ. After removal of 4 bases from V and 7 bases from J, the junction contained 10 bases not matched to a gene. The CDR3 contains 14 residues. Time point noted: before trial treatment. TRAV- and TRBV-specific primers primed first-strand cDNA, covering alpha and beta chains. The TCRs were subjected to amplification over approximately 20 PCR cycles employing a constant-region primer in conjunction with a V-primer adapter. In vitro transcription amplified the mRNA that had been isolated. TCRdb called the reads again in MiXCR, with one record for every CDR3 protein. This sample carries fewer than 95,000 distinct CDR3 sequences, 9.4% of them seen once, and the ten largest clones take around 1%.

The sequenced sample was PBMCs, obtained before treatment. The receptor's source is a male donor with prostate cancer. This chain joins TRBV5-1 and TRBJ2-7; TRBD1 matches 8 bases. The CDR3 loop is CASSPGQGINEQYF. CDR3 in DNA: TGCGCCAGCAGCCCTGGACAGGGTATCAATGAGCAGTACTTC.